The TCR beta chain described here comes from a study of beta chain features in type 1 diabetes (dated by TCRdb to the late 2010s). General notes on the study: Patients and healthy donors did not differ in mean age, gender distribution, total cell number or subset yield. Across all samples, approximately 98,000,000 sorted cells were examined, and cell number per subset correlated strongly with RNA yield. In the study, TCRB repertoires of sorted circulating CD4+ T cell subsets from recently diagnosed type 1 diabetes patients were compared with those of matched healthy donors. Regulatory and stem cell-like memory subsets were isolated from only 8 patients and roughly 8 healthy donors, whereas naive and central memory subsets came from all 30 or so donors. Study-level results and caveats: A moderate but significant shortening of TCRB CDR3 length was observed in type 1 diabetes patients in all four CD4+ subsets. Sequencing cDNA rather than genomic DNA could over-represent highly expressing activated cells, although activation and CD3 levels did not differ between groups. Shorter templates might have been favored by PCR, but patient and control samples were amplified and corrected together, so both groups would have been affected equally by any skew. Because small numbers of individuals were included in the HLA sub-analyses, any influence of HLA type on TCRB rearrangement was left unresolved. Fewer insertions and more nucleotide deletions at VDJ recombination sites were observed in patients with type 1 diabetes, implying thymic rearrangement abnormalities. Naive, central memory and regulatory TCRB repertoires appeared more similar among patients than among healthy donors.

V is reduced by 5 bases and J by 0 bases, leaving a spacing of 7 bases between them. There are 13 amino acids in the CDR3, from cysteine to phenylalanine inclusive. Only CDR3 DNA is held: 39 bases, read in frame from base 1. The germline V gene encodes CDR1 SEHNR and CDR2 FQNEAQ (reference sequence). A single peripheral blood draw of approximately 0.11 L on average was collected from each donor into heparinised tubes. Naive, central memory, regulatory and stem cell-like memory CD4+ T cells were sorted on a BD FACSAria II using a panel including CD45RO, CCR7, CD25, CD127, CD95 and CD27. All sorted populations exceeded 95% purity. PBMCs were isolated right away by Lymphoprep density gradient centrifugation and were stained directly, without culture. So that batch effects would be minimized, each experiment stained and sorted samples in pairs, pairing one healthy donor with one patient. The entire amount of isolated RNA was reverse transcribed using the High Capacity cDNA Reverse Transcription Kit, so the sequenced TCRB transcripts were expressed ones. Deep immunoSEQ sequencing was applied to naive, central memory and regulatory T cell samples, giving an average of around 3.4 million total reads per sample. Sorted cells were lysed in RLT buffer, and RNA was extracted using DNase-treated RNeasy Micro or Mini kits according to cell number. Each cell subset was processed separately to prevent cross-contamination, with patient and healthy donor samples processed together. The immunoSEQ multiplex PCR was used to amplify TCRB sequences from cDNA, generating 87-bp fragments that spanned the CDR3 region. Sequencing of the amplicons was done on the Illumina HiSeq platform. From the authors' description of their analysis: PCR bias was corrected computationally using synthetic template baselines, and reads within Hamming distance 2 were collapsed, with unmergeable singletons discarded. By aligning reads against IMGT, V, D and J genes, CDR3 length, and insertions or deletions at six rearrangement sites were assigned. Within each subset, clonotype counts were normalized to sorted cell number, after which true diversity and Gini coefficients were computed with the tcR R package. The overlap coefficient, calculated on TCRB nucleotide sequences, was used to quantify repertoire sharing. As a proxy for the pre-selection repertoire, out-of-frame TCRB sequences from naive cells were analyzed. This is the immuneACCESS table as TCRdb keeps it, with only in-frame sequences that have V and J called. A part of the clones is gone; compared with another copy, unresolved V genes explain less than half, and the rest is unexplained. That table furnishes V, J and clone size, whereas the DNA furnished D and trimming. The sample table shows some 660,000 clones, and 11% to 15% are seen once. Of the sample, nearly 0.04% is held by the ten largest clones.

This clone was seen more than once but under ten times. Its antigen remains unidentified. Base qualities are not at hand, and no much larger clone is one base apart. The sequence links TRBV7-9 to TRBJ1-1; no D gene call is confident. The sequence derives from a young man with type 1 diabetes. The specimen was naive CD4+ T cells from blood. The cell subset or site label of this sample denotes: true naive CD4+ T cells. In nucleotides, the sequence is TGTGCCAGCAGCGCCGGTTTGAACACTGAAGCTTTCTTT. Its translation reads: CASSAGLNTEAFF.